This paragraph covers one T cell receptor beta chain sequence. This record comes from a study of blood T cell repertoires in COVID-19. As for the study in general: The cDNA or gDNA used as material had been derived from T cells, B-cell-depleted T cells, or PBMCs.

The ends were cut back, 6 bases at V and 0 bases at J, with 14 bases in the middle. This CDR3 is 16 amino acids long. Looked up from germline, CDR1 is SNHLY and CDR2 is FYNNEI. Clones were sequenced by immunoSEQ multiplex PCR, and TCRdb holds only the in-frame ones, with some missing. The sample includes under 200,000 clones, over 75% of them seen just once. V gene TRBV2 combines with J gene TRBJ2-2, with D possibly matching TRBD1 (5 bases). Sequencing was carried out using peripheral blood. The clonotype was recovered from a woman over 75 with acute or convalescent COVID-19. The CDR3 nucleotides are TGTGCCAGCAGCCCCGACCGACAGACGAACACCGGGGAGCTGTTTTTT. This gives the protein CASSPDRQTNTGELFF.